The 5 T cell receptor beta chains listed next were all sequenced from one sample in a study of T cell repertoires in cytomegalovirus infection. Antigen specificity for these receptors is unknown. MiXCR, run by TCRdb on the reads, gives a single entry per CDR3 protein. The repertoire holds 80,000 or so distinct CDR3 sequences, with 35% to 45% as singletons. The specimen was CD8+ T cells from cultured PBMCs, collected from culture after CMV antigen stimulation. These TCRs come from a human donor in good health (CMV status not recorded). Some clones in this sample may be carry-over from other donors' samples.

This clonotype was recorded once. The chain's CDR3 is CASSRSVGTGGKYTEAFF. CDR3 coding DNA: TGTGCCAGCAGCCGAAGCGTTGGGACAGGGGGTAAATACACTGAAGCTTTCTTT. The V call is TRBV4-2, the J call TRBJ1-1; 11 bases align to TRBD1. Germline V lookup: CDR1 LGHNA, CDR2 YNFKEQ. This CDR3 has 18 amino acids. The V segment lost 4 bases and the J segment 3 bases; nucleotides outside the gene matches: 13.

This clonotype was seen a handful of times. In nucleotides, the CDR3 is TGTGCCAGCAGCCGACGGACAGGCTCGAACACCGGGGAGCTGTTTTTT. It codes for CASSRRTGSNTGELFF. The chain couples TRBV14 to TRBJ2-2, with 7 bases lining up with TRBD1. This CDR3 is built from 16 residues. V lost 4 bases to trimming and J lost 0 bases; unmatched junction nucleotides: 5. The germline V gene has CDR1 SGHDN and CDR2 FVKESK.

J is TRBJ2-5 and V is TRBV7-2; 8 bases fit TRBD1. Per germline, CDR1 SGHTA and CDR2 FQGNSA. The CDR3 length is 14 residues. The V gene end was trimmed by 5 bases and the J gene end by 5 bases; junction bases not matched to a gene: 7. This CDR3 is CASSPGQGGETQYF. Written as DNA, the CDR3 is TGTGCCAGCAGCCCCGGACAGGGAGGTGAGACCCAGTACTTC.

V gene TRBV7-6 combines with J gene TRBJ2-3; 12 bases map to TRBD2. The CDR3 spans 19 residues. Germline V gives CDR1 SGHVS, CDR2 FNYEAQ. V trimming: 5 bases; J trimming: 1 base; junction bases outside the gene matches: 13. CDR3 amino acids: CASSRPGLAGGQGTDTQYF. In DNA form, the CDR3 reads TGTGCCAGCAGCCGCCCAGGCCTAGCGGGGGGGCAGGGCACAGATACGCAGTATTTT. Together with reference TRBV7-6 and TRBJ2-3, the CDR3 gives the full variable domain: GAGVSQSPRYKVTKRGQDVALRCDPISGHVSLYWYRQALGQGPEFLTYFNYEAQQDKSGLPNDRFSAERPEGSISTLTIQRTEQRDSAMYRCASSRPGLAGGQGTDTQYFGPGTRLTVL.

The chain couples TRBV10-3 to TRBJ1-1, with a tentative D call TRBD1 (5 bases). There are 13 residues in the CDR3. V was cut by 4 bases and J by 10 bases, with 16 bases left in between. The V gene's germline CDR1 is ENHRY and CDR2 SYGVKD. The CDR3 loop is CAISARTGGSAFF. As DNA, the CDR3 is TGTGCCATCAGTGCCCGGACCGGGGGGTCAGCTTTCTTT.